This entry concerns a single T cell receptor (beta chain). The data were obtained in a study of blood T cell repertoires in COVID-19. Assay: immunoSEQ multiplex PCR; the TCRdb copy retains only in-frame clones and omits some. The sample gives approximately 390,000 clones, over 75% of which show up once; around 1.9% is in the top ten. Germline lookup yields CDR1 LNHDA and CDR2 SQIVND (reference sequence). The CDR3 runs to 15 residues. V lost 5 bases and J 7 bases, leaving 15 bases between the germline ends. This chain links TRBV19 with TRBJ1-6, with D possibly matching TRBD1 (6 bases). The clonotype originates from a woman aged 35 to 49 with acute COVID-19. Input material: PBMCs or T cells enriched from blood (not recorded which). For the CDR3, the DNA is TGTGCCAGTAGTCCTGACAGGCTTGGGAATTCACCCCTCCACTTT. Translating it yields CASSPDRLGNSPLHF.